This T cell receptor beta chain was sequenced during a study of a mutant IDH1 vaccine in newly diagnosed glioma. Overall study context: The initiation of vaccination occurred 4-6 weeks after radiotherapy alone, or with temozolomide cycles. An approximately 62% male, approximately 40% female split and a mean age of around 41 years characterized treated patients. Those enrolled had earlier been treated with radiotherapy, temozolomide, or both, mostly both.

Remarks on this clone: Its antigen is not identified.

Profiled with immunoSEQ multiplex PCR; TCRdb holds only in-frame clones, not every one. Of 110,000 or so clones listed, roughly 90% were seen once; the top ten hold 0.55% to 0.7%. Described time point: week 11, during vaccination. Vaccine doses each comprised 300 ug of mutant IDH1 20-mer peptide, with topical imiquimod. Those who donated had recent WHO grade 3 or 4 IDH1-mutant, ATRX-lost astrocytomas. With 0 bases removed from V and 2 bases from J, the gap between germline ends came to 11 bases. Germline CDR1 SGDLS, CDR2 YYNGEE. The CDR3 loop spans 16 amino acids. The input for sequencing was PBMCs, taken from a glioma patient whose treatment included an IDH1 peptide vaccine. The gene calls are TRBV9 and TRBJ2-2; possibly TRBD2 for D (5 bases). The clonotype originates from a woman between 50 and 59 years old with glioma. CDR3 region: CASSVGGFRNTGELFF. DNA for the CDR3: TGTGCCAGCAGCGTAGGAGGGTTTCGAAACACCGGGGAGCTGTTTTTT.